These T cell receptor beta chains were read from a single sample in a study of control samples from healthy donors and cancer patients. Assay: immunoSEQ multiplex PCR; the TCRdb copy retains only in-frame clones and omits some. The repertoire holds 180,000 or so clones, with just under 95% as singletons. The specimen was blood. The receptors were sampled from a woman aged 60-75 years in good health. Both conserved end residues are part of each CDR3. Fields, in order: D gene, J gene, clone size, V gene, CDR3 protein, CDR3 DNA. The D gene is left open where the match is weak. Size values are once, few and many counts, or a class for expanded clones, and some rows have none.

D: -
J: TRBJ1-5
size: -
V: TRBV5-8
CDR3: CASSLDSPQVWHF
DNA: TGTGCCAGCAGCTTGGACTCCCCCCAGGTGTGGCATTTT

D: -
J: TRBJ1-1
size: -
V: TRBV28
CDR3: CASRTGLNTEAFF
DNA: TGTGCCAGCAGGACAGGATTGAACACTGAAGCTTTCTTT

D: -
J: TRBJ2-3
size: -
V: TRBV28
CDR3: CASSRRLGRRGRDRTDTQYF
DNA: TGTGCCAGCAGTCGCAGGTTGGGGAGAAGGGGGAGGGACCGCACAGATACGCAGTATTTT

D: -
J: TRBJ2-1
size: -
V: TRBV25-1
CDR3: CASSEYGKVSYNEQFF
DNA: TGTGCCAGCAGTGAATACGGGAAAGTATCCTACAATGAGCAGTTCTTC

D: TRBD1
J: TRBJ1-6
size: -
V: TRBV2
CDR3: CASSGGTGGGSPLHF
DNA: TGTGCCAGCAGTGGCGGGACAGGGGGAGGCTCACCCCTCCACTTT

D: -
J: TRBJ1-5
size: -
V: TRBV19
CDR3: CASSRYSELPPQHF
DNA: TGTGCCAGTAGTAGATACAGCGAGCTCCCGCCCCAGCATTTT

D: TRBD1
J: TRBJ1-1
size: -
V: TRBV6-2/TRBV6-3
CDR3: CASSYRDRDTEAFF
DNA: TGTGCCAGCAGTTACCGGGACAGGGACACTGAAGCTTTCTTT

D: -
J: TRBJ2-1
size: -
V: TRBV12-2
CDR3: CASRLVVLDRVRNEQFF
DNA: TGTGCAAGTCGCTTAGTCGTTCTAGACAGGGTGAGGAATGAGCAGTTCTTC

D: -
J: TRBJ1-2
size: few
V: TRBV7-9
CDR3: CASSLGQNYGYTF
DNA: TGTGCCAGCAGCCTCGGACAGAACTATGGCTACACCTTC

D: -
J: TRBJ2-1
size: -
V: TRBV27
CDR3: CASTPGQAYNEQFF
DNA: TGTGCCAGCACCCCGGGACAAGCCTACAATGAGCAGTTCTTC

D: -
J: TRBJ1-5
size: -
V: TRBV6-6
CDR3: CASSYGDQPQHF
DNA: TGTGCCAGCAGTTACGGTGATCAGCCCCAGCATTTT

D: -
J: TRBJ1-5
size: -
V: TRBV5-8
CDR3: CASSLDGISNQPQHF
DNA: TGTGCCAGCAGCTTGGATGGGATTAGCAATCAGCCCCAGCATTTT

D: TRBD1
J: TRBJ1-4
size: once
V: TRBV5-1
CDR3: CASSLGGGLGEKLFF
DNA: TGCGCCAGCAGCTTGGGAGGGGGCCTGGGCGAAAAACTGTTTTTT

D: TRBD1
J: TRBJ2-2
size: -
V: TRBV6-2/TRBV6-3
CDR3: CASSYGTGGFGELFF
DNA: TGTGCCAGCAGTTACGGAACAGGGGGCTTCGGGGAGCTGTTTTTT

D: -
J: TRBJ2-7
size: -
V: TRBV7-2
CDR3: CASSFGGPRNEQYF
DNA: TGTGCCAGCAGCTTCGGGGGGCCGAGGAACGAGCAGTACTTC

D: -
J: TRBJ1-3
size: -
V: TRBV19
CDR3: CASSPTSLRLLLPGNTIYF
DNA: TGTGCCAGTAGCCCCACATCACTGAGGCTTCTCTTACCTGGAAACACCATATATTTT

D: -
J: TRBJ1-4
size: -
V: TRBV21-1
CDR3: CASSIWTGGSKANEKLFF
DNA: TGTGCCAGCAGCATTTGGACAGGGGGTAGTAAGGCTAATGAAAAACTGTTTTTT

D: -
J: TRBJ1-5
size: -
V: TRBV25-1
CDR3: CASNSGNQPQHF
DNA: TGTGCCAGCAACTCGGGCAATCAGCCCCAGCATTTT

D: -
J: TRBJ2-1
size: -
V: TRBV7-9
CDR3: CASSLTGTPYNEQFF
DNA: TGTGCCAGCAGTTTAACCGGGACACCCTACAATGAGCAGTTCTTC

D: -
J: TRBJ1-1
size: -
V: TRBV10-2
CDR3: CATRDLNTEAFF
DNA: TGCGCCACTCGGGACCTTAACACTGAAGCTTTCTTT

D: -
J: TRBJ1-1
size: -
V: TRBV6-1
CDR3: CASSELWVNTEAFF
DNA: TGTGCCAGCAGTGAACTTTGGGTTAACACTGAAGCTTTCTTT

D: -
J: TRBJ1-1
size: -
V: TRBV13
CDR3: CASSLRSSTEAFF
DNA: TGTGCCAGCAGCTTAAGGTCGTCCACTGAAGCTTTCTTT

D: TRBD1
J: TRBJ2-2
size: -
V: TRBV25-1
CDR3: CATAQGYWAGELFF
DNA: TGTGCCACCGCACAGGGGTACTGGGCCGGGGAGCTGTTTTTT

D: -
J: TRBJ2-2
size: -
V: TRBV7-9
CDR3: CASTPGAGTNTGELFF
DNA: TGTGCCAGCACCCCGGGGGCGGGGACGAACACCGGGGAGCTGTTTTTT

D: -
J: TRBJ1-4
size: -
V: TRBV4-1
CDR3: CASSFRDGRLANEKLFF
DNA: TGCGCCAGCAGCTTCCGGGACGGAAGATTGGCTAATGAAAAACTGTTTTTT

D: -
J: TRBJ1-1
size: -
V: TRBV9
CDR3: CASSAHHSNTEAFF
DNA: TGTGCCAGCAGCGCACACCACTCGAACACTGAAGCTTTCTTT

D: TRBD1
J: TRBJ1-2
size: -
V: TRBV6-1
CDR3: CASSERETGGGGYTF
DNA: TGTGCCAGCAGTGAAAGGGAAACAGGGGGCGGTGGCTACACCTTC

D: TRBD1
J: TRBJ2-7
size: -
V: TRBV6-5
CDR3: CASNDRGLYEQYF
DNA: TGTGCCAGCAACGACAGGGGTCTGTACGAGCAGTACTTC

D: TRBD1
J: TRBJ1-6
size: -
V: TRBV7-9
CDR3: CASSFGRGINSPLHF
DNA: TGTGCCAGCAGCTTCGGCAGGGGGATTAATTCACCCCTCCACTTT

D: TRBD2
J: TRBJ2-1
size: -
V: TRBV7-2
CDR3: CASSSSGEYNEQFF
DNA: TGTGCCAGCAGCTCTAGCGGGGAGTACAATGAGCAGTTCTTC

D: TRBD1
J: TRBJ1-1
size: -
V: TRBV12-3/TRBV12-4
CDR3: CASSYRGGTEAFF
DNA: TGTGCCAGCAGTTACAGGGGGGGCACTGAAGCTTTCTTT

D: TRBD1
J: TRBJ1-1
size: -
V: TRBV7-2
CDR3: CASSLDRGASEAFF
DNA: TGTGCCAGCAGCTTAGACAGGGGGGCGTCTGAAGCTTTCTTT

D: TRBD2
J: TRBJ2-3
size: -
V: TRBV10-1
CDR3: CASSDTSGSQYF
DNA: TGCGCCAGCAGTGATACTAGCGGATCGCAGTATTTT

D: -
J: TRBJ2-1
size: -
V: TRBV27
CDR3: CASSLQSGFPYNEQFF
DNA: TGTGCCAGCAGTTTACAATCAGGGTTCCCCTACAATGAGCAGTTCTTC

D: -
J: TRBJ2-3
size: -
V: TRBV5-1
CDR3: CASSLQGSTEDTQYF
DNA: TGCGCCAGCAGCCTCCAGGGGTCCACGGAAGATACGCAGTATTTT

D: -
J: TRBJ1-1
size: few
V: TRBV7-2
CDR3: CASSPNPRDTEAFF
DNA: TGTGCCAGCAGCCCCAACCCCCGGGACACTGAAGCTTTCTTT

D: TRBD1
J: TRBJ2-7
size: -
V: TRBV6-5
CDR3: CASSLDRGTYEQYF
DNA: TGTGCCAGCTCCCTCGACAGGGGGACCTACGAGCAGTACTTC

D: -
J: TRBJ2-7
size: -
V: TRBV6-5
CDR3: CASSYWGTLKYEQYF
DNA: TGTGCCAGCAGTTATTGGGGAACTCTCAAATACGAGCAGTACTTC

D: -
J: TRBJ1-1
size: -
V: TRBV6-2/TRBV6-3
CDR3: CASSYSGGVNTEAFF
DNA: TGTGCCAGCAGTTACTCCGGGGGGGTCAACACTGAAGCTTTCTTT

D: TRBD1
J: TRBJ1-1
size: -
V: TRBV10-3
CDR3: CAISEAGTGNTEAFF
DNA: TGTGCCATCAGTGAAGCCGGGACAGGGAATACTGAAGCTTTCTTT

D: -
J: TRBJ2-5
size: -
V: TRBV7-2
CDR3: CASGPTLMGTQYF
DNA: TGTGCCAGCGGCCCGACCCTAATGGGGACCCAGTACTTC

D: TRBD1
J: TRBJ1-5
size: -
V: TRBV29-1
CDR3: CSVGQGAGQPQHF
DNA: TGCAGCGTTGGTCAGGGGGCAGGTCAGCCCCAGCATTTT

D: TRBD1
J: TRBJ1-5
size: -
V: TRBV12-5
CDR3: CASALGQVSNQPQHF
DNA: TGTGCTAGTGCTCTAGGACAGGTTAGCAATCAGCCCCAGCATTTT

D: TRBD1
J: TRBJ1-1
size: -
V: TRBV7-2
CDR3: CASSTQGVGGTEAFF
DNA: TGTGCCAGCAGCACACAGGGGGTAGGAGGCACTGAAGCTTTCTTT

D: -
J: TRBJ1-5
size: -
V: TRBV2
CDR3: CASSEAGASDSNQPQHF
DNA: TGTGCCAGCAGTGAAGCGGGGGCGTCCGATAGCAATCAGCCCCAGCATTTT

D: -
J: TRBJ2-1
size: -
V: TRBV18
CDR3: CASSGQSSYNEQFF
DNA: TGTGCCAGCTCCGGGCAGAGCTCCTACAATGAGCAGTTCTTC

D: -
J: TRBJ2-1
size: -
V: TRBV12-3/TRBV12-4
CDR3: CASGPGGEQFF
DNA: TGTGCCAGCGGCCCCGGAGGCGAGCAGTTCTTC

D: TRBD2
J: TRBJ2-4
size: -
V: TRBV5-4
CDR3: CASSATSGSGSKNIQYF
DNA: TGTGCCAGCAGCGCCACTAGCGGCTCTGGATCCAAAAACATTCAGTACTTC

D: -
J: TRBJ2-1
size: -
V: TRBV12-3/TRBV12-4
CDR3: CASSFGHDEQFF
DNA: TGTGCCAGCAGTTTTGGACACGATGAGCAGTTCTTC

D: -
J: TRBJ1-5
size: -
V: TRBV18
CDR3: CASSPRLTESNQPQHF
DNA: TGTGCCAGCTCACCACGTCTGACAGAGAGCAATCAGCCCCAGCATTTT

D: -
J: TRBJ2-7
size: -
V: TRBV12-5
CDR3: CASGLYGYEQYF
DNA: TGTGCTAGTGGTTTGTACGGCTACGAGCAGTACTTC

D: -
J: TRBJ1-4
size: -
V: TRBV30
CDR3: CAWSRWGTNEKLFF
DNA: TGTGCCTGGAGTCGCTGGGGAACTAATGAAAAACTGTTTTTT

D: -
J: TRBJ2-3
size: -
V: TRBV9
CDR3: CASSVWGNPSGEQYF
DNA: TGTGCCAGCAGCGTATGGGGGAATCCCTCAGGTGAGCAGTATTTT

D: TRBD1
J: TRBJ1-2
size: -
V: TRBV19
CDR3: CASSSGQVYGYTF
DNA: TGTGCCAGTAGTAGCGGACAGGTCTATGGCTACACCTTC